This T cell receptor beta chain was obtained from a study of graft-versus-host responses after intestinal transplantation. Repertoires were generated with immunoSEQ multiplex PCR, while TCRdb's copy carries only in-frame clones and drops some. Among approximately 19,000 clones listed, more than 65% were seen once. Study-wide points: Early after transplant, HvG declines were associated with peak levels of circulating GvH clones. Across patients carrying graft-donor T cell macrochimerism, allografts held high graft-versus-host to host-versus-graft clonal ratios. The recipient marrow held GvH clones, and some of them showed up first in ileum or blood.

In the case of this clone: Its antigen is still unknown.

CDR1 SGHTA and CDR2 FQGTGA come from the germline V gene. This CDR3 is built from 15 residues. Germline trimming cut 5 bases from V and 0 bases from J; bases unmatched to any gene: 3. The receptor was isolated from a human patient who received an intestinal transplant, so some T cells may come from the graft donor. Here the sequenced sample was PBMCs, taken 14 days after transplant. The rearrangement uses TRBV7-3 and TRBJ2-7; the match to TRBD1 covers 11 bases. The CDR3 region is CASSLGTGGSYEQYF. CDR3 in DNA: TGTGCCAGCAGCCTCGGGACAGGGGGCTCCTACGAGCAGTACTTC.